This T cell receptor beta chain was found in a study of long-term antiretroviral therapy in people with HIV. The CDR3 contains 15 residues. CDR1 and CDR2 from the germline V gene are MNHEY and SVGAGI. Trimming removed 0 bases at V and 4 bases at J, with 12 bases between. Assay version v3.0 of immunoSEQ was used, and it was run at survey level. The method was immunoSEQ multiplex PCR; TCRdb's version includes in-frame clones alone and lacks a portion of them. The table includes 15,000 to 20,000 clones, approximately 81% detected once. The material sequenced was unsorted PBMCs, taken 0.6 years after starting antiretroviral therapy. The receptor's source is a woman aged 18-35 years with HIV. The rearrangement links TRBV6-5 to TRBJ1-1; D unclear. For the CDR3, the DNA is TGTGCCAGCAGTTACTCGAGGCGCGGCGGCACTGAAGCTTTCTTT. It specifies CASSYSRRGGTEAFF.